This passage covers 5 T cell receptor beta chains from one sample sequenced in a study of Ad26.COV2.S vaccination and SARS-CoV-2 variants. The method was immunoSEQ multiplex PCR; TCRdb's version includes in-frame clones alone and lacks a portion of them. The profile shows approximately 97,000 clones, around three quarters of them singletons. This specimen was peripheral blood, taken after recovery from COVID-19. The receptors originated from a human donor who had recovered from COVID-19.

The J gene is TRBJ2-2, the V gene TRBV11-2; 8 bases fit TRBD1. This CDR3 has 16 residues. Germline loops: CDR1 SGHAT, CDR2 FQNNGV. Trimming cost V 2 bases and J 2 bases; bases outside gene matches: 4. The CDR3 DNA sequence: TGTGCCAGCAGCTTAACCGCAGGGGGCAACACCGGGGAGCTGTTTTTT. Encoded protein: CASSLTAGGNTGELFF. The full variable domain, with the rest looked up from reference TRBV11-2 and TRBJ2-2, is EAGVAQSPRYKIIEKRQSVAFWCNPISGHATLYWYQQILGQGPKLLIQFQNNGVVDDSQLPKDRFSAERLKGVDSTLKIQPAKLEDSAVYLCASSLTAGGNTGELFFGEGSRLTVL.

J is TRBJ2-1 and V is TRBV7-9; no definite D call. CDR3 length: 12 residues. The V end was cut by 5 bases, the J end by 7 bases, with 9 bases between. Germline CDR1 reads SEHNR; CDR2 reads FQNEAQ (reference sequence). CDR3 loop: CASSPVSNEQFF. Here the CDR3 DNA reads TGTGCCAGCAGCCCAGTCTCTAATGAGCAGTTCTTC.

The J gene is TRBJ2-7, the V gene TRBV4-3; no firm D call. The V gene lost 2 bases and the J gene lost 6 bases, with 20 bases spanning the gap. Germline assignment: CDR1 LGHNA and CDR2 YSLEER. This CDR3 has 16 amino acids. CDR3 DNA sequence: TGCGCCAGCAGCCAATCCCGATTAGGTTACTCGACCGAGCAGTACTTC. The encoded protein is CASSQSRLGYSTEQYF.

This chain joins TRBV28 and TRBJ1-6, with 8 bases matching TRBD1. The trim removed 8 bases at V and 10 bases at J, leaving 13 bases unmatched. The germline V gene encodes CDR1 MDHEN and CDR2 SYDVKM. The CDR3 contains 15 residues. CDR3 nucleotides: TGTGCCAGCGGATACCACGGACAGGGTTGGTCACCCCTCCACTTT. This codes for CASGYHGQGWSPLHF. Supplemented by reference TRBV28 and TRBJ1-6, the full variable domain reads DVKVTQSSRYLVKRTGEKVFLECVQDMDHENMFWYRQDPGLGLRLIYFSYDVKMKEKGDIPEGYSVSREKKERFSLILESASTNQTSMYLCASGYHGQGWSPLHFGNGTRLTVT.

The rearrangement joins TRBV7-3 to TRBJ2-3, with D perhaps TRBD2 (5 bases). Trimming left V 5 bases short and J 3 bases short, with 9 bases between. CDR3 size: 13 residues. Germline values: CDR1 SGHTA, CDR2 FQGTGA. As DNA, the CDR3 is TGTGCCAGCAGCGAGGACTTAACAGATACGCAGTATTTT. Residues: CASSEDLTDTQYF. The whole variable domain, filled in from reference TRBV7-3 and TRBJ2-3, reads GAGVSQTPSNKVTEKGKYVELRCDPISGHTALYWYRQSLGQGPEFLIYFQGTGAADDSGLPNDRFFAVRPEGSVSTLKIQRTERGDSAVYLCASSEDLTDTQYFGPGTRLTVL.